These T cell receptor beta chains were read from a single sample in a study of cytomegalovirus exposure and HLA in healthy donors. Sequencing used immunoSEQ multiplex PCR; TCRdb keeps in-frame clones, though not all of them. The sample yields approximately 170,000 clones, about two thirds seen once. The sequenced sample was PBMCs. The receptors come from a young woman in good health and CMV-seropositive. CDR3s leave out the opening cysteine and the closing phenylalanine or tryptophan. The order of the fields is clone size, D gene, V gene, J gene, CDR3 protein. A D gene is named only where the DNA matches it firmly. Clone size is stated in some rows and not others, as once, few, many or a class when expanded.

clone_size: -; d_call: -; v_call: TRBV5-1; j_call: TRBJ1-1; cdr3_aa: ASSLTPMNTEAF
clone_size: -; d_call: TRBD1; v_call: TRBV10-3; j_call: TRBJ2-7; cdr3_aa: AISESTGGYEQY
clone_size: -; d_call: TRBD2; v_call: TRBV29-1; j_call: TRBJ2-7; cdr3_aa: TETRLAGPTPSYEQY
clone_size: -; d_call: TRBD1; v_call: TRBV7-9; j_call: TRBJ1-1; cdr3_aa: ASSLERQGAAVNTEAF
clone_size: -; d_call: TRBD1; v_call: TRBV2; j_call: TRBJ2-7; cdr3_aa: ASSNPGGSYEQY
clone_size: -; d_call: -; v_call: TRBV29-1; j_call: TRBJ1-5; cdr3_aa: SVKGGINQPQH
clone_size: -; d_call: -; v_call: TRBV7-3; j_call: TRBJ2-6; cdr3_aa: ASSLNLGGSGANVLT
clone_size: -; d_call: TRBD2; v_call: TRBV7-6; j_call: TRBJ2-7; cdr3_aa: ASSLPPGTSGSYEQY
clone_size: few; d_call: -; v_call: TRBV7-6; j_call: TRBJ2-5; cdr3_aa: ASALSRTEQY
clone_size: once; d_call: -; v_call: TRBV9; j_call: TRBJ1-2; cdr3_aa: ASSVVTGVDGYT
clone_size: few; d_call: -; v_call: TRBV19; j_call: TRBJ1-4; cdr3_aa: ASSILRAICEKLF
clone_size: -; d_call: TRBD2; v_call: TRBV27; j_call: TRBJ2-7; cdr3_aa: ASSSRTSGNYEQY
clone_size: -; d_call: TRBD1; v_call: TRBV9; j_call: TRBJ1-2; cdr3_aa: ASSTRGTVHYGYT
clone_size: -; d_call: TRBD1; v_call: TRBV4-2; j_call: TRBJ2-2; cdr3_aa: ASSQPPPRGNGELF
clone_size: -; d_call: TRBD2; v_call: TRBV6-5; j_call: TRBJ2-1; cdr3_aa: ASSYSMRGSSNEQF
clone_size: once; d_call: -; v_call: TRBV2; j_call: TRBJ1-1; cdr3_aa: ARPITTMNTEAF
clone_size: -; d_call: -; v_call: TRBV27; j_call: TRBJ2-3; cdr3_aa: ASSLTGQDTQY
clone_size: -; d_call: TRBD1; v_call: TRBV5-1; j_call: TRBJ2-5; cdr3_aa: ASSLLTGEETQY
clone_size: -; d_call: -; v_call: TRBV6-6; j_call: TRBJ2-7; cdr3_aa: ASSYLGEQY
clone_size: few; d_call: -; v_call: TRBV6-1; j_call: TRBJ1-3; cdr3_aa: ASSEVGSSGNTIY
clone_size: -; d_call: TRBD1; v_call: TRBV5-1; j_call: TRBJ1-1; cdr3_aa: ASSTGGMWTEAF
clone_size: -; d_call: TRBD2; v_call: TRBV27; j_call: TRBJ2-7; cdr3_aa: ASSSPSSGLSYEQY
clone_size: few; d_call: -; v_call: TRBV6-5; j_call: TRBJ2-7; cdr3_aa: ASSYSSAGNSYEQY
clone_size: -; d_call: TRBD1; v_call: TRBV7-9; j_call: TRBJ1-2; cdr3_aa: ASSLRDRDRGYT